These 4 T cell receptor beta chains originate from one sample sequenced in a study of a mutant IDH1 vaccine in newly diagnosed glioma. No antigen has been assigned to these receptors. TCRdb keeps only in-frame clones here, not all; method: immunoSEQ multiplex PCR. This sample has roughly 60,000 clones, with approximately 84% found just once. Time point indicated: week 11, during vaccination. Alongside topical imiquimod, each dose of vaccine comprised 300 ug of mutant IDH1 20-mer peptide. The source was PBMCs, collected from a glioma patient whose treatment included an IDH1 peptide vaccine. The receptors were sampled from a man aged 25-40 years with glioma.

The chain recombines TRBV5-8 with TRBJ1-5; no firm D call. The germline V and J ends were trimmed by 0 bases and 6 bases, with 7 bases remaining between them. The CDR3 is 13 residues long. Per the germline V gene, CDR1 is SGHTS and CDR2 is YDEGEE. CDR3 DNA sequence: TGTGCCAGCAGCTTGGATGCGGGTCAGCCCCAGCATTTT. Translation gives CASSLDAGQPQHF.

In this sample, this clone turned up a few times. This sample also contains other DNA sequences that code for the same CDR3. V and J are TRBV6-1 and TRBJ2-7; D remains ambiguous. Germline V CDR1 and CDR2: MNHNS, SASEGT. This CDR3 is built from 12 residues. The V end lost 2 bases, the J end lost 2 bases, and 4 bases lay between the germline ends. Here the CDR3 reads CASSESAYEQYF. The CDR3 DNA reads TGTGCCAGCAGTGAATCCGCCTACGAGCAGTACTTC.

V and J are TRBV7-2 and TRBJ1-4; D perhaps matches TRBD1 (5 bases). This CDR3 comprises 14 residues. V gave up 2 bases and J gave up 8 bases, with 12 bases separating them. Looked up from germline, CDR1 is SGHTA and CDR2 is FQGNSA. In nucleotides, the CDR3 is TGTGCCAGCAGCTTACGGCAGGGAGGGGAAAAACTGTTTTTT. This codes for CASSLRQGGEKLFF.

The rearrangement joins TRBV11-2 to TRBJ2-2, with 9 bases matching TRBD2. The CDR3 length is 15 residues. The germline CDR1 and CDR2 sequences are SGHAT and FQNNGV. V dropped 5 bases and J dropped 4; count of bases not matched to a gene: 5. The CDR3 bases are TGTGCCAGCAGCACCGGGACTAGCAGCACCGGGGAGCTGTTTTTT. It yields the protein CASSTGTSSTGELFF.